This record concerns one T cell receptor beta chain sequence. This sample stems from a study of cytomegalovirus exposure and HLA in healthy donors. PCR employed 60 Vbeta and 13 Jbeta primers. Profiled with immunoSEQ multiplex PCR; TCRdb holds only in-frame clones, not every one. The sample gives tens of thousands of clones, around 80% of which show up once; 32% is in the top ten. Germline V gene lookup returns CDR1 MNHEY and CDR2 SMNVEV (reference sequence). The CDR3 consists of 16 residues. Trimming at V came to 4 bases and at J to 3 bases, leaving 6 bases not matched to a gene. V usage is TRBV27 and J usage is TRBJ1-2; 12 bases agree with TRBD1. The sequenced sample was PBMCs. This receptor was obtained from a middle-aged man in good health and CMV-seropositive. The CDR3 loop is CASSSRDRGPHYGYTF. In nucleotides, the CDR3 is TGTGCCAGCAGTTCCCGGGACAGGGGGCCTCACTATGGCTACACCTTC.